The next 31 T cell receptor beta chains were all read from a single sample in a study of graft-versus-host responses after intestinal transplantation. The assay was immunoSEQ multiplex PCR, and TCRdb's table has in-frame clones only and misses some. The data show fewer than 90,000 clones, with 94% seen just once and 0.15% to 0.2% held by the top ten. Antigen specificity for these receptors is unknown. The starting material was unstimulated CD4+ T cells sorted from spleen or lymph node cells, obtained before transplant. Every receptor here comes from a human donor who was the organ donor for an intestinal transplant.

The CDR3 protein is CASSQEGGTGRNQPQHF. Here the CDR3 DNA reads TGCGCCAGCAGCCAAGAGGGGGGAACAGGGCGCAATCAGCCCCAGCATTTT. The chain carries TRBV4-1 and TRBJ1-5, with D perhaps matching TRBD1 (6 bases). Trimming shortened V by 0 bases and J by 2 bases, and 14 bases separated the two germline ends. The germline V gene has CDR1 MGHRA and CDR2 YSYEKL. The CDR3 is 17 amino acids.

As to this clone: The same CDR3 arises from other DNA sequences in this sample as well. The CDR3 sequence: CASSLVAGRTEAFF. The CDR3 nucleotides are TGCGCCAGCAGCTTGGTCGCAGGGCGGACTGAAGCTTTCTTT. The gene calls are TRBV5-1 and TRBJ1-1; D is possibly TRBD1 (5 bases). CDR3 size: 14 residues. CDR1 is SGHRS and CDR2 is YFSETQ in the germline V gene. V was trimmed by 0 bases and J by 5 bases, leaving 11 bases between them.

With respect to this clone: Other DNA sequences within the sample encode an identical CDR3. The rearrangement uses TRBV29-1 and TRBJ2-5; 10 bases fit TRBD2. Germline trimming cut 5 bases from V and 4 bases from J; bases unmatched to any gene: 1. The length of the CDR3 is 12 residues. Looked up from germline, CDR1 is SQVTM and CDR2 is ANQGSEA. The DNA of the CDR3 is TGCAGCGTTAGCGGGGGGGCAGAGACCCAGTACTTC. Translating it yields CSVSGGAETQYF.

The CDR3 loop is CASSQGVDRPLGNTIYF. The DNA for the CDR3 is TGTGCCAGCAGCCAAGGGGTTGACCGGCCGCTGGGAAACACCATATATTTT. The chain links TRBV4-2 to TRBJ1-3; D ambiguous. With 1 base removed from V and 4 bases from J, the gap between germline ends came to 17 bases. The V gene's germline CDR1 is LGHNA and CDR2 YNFKEQ. The CDR3 contains 17 residues.

The chain links TRBV7-3 to TRBJ1-6; 7 bases line up with TRBD1. This CDR3 contains 15 residues. Germline values: CDR1 SGHTA, CDR2 FQGTGA. The J segment lost 14 bases and the V segment lost 6 bases, leaving 16 bases of the junction unmatched. In DNA form, the CDR3 reads TGTGCCAGCAGGGGCGACAGGGCCGTGTCCCCTACCCTCCACTTT. It translates to CASRGDRAVSPTLHF.

This chain links TRBV10-2 with TRBJ2-1, with a weak D call TRBD2 (7 bases). There are 13 residues in the CDR3. The V gene lost 6 bases and the J gene lost 4 bases, with 10 bases spanning the gap. Germline assignment: CDR1 WSHSY and CDR2 SAAADI. DNA of the CDR3: TGCGCCAGCAGCGGGGGGCCGTACAATGAGCAGTTCTTC. Its protein product is CASSGGPYNEQFF.

The rearrangement links TRBV10-3 to TRBJ1-1, with a tentative D call TRBD1 (5 bases). The CDR3 contains 15 residues. Germline values: CDR1 ENHRY, CDR2 SYGVKD. The V gene lost 0 bases and the J gene lost 3 bases, with 11 bases spanning the gap. CDR3 sequence (DNA): TGTGCCATCAGTGAGTCGGGGGGTAGTGACACTGAAGCTTTCTTT. The encoded protein is CAISESGGSDTEAFF.

This chain links TRBV30 with TRBJ1-2; D gene ambiguous. The CDR3 length is 13 residues. Germline-derived CDR1 and CDR2 are GTSNPN and SVGIG (reference sequence). The V end was cut by 0 bases, the J end by 8 bases, with 13 bases between. CDR3 sequence reads: CAWSVEVARGYTF. The CDR3 region has the DNA TGTGCCTGGAGTGTCGAGGTGGCGCGGGGCTACACCTTC.

The chain recombines TRBV5-1 with TRBJ2-7, with no clear D. V was cut by 0 bases and J by 6 bases, with 19 bases left in between. CDR3 length: 16 residues. The germline V gene encodes CDR1 SGHRS and CDR2 YFSETQ. The CDR3 coding sequence is TGCGCCAGCAGCTTGGCCGAAACTATAGGCCCCTCCGAGCAGTACTTC. Translated: CASSLAETIGPSEQYF.

The rearrangement uses TRBV6-5 and TRBJ1-5, with a tentative D call TRBD1 (5 bases). CDR3 length: 13 residues. CDR1 and CDR2 (germline): MNHEY, SVGAGI. V was trimmed by 6 bases and J by 1 base, leaving 7 bases between them. The CDR3 protein is CASRGASNQPQHF. The CDR3 DNA reads as TGTGCCAGCAGAGGGGCGAGCAATCAGCCCCAGCATTTT.

This chain joins TRBV6-1 and TRBJ2-2; TRBD1 is a possible D gene (6 bases). Trimming shortened V by 6 bases and J by 1 base, and 12 bases separated the two germline ends. The germline V gene encodes CDR1 MNHNS and CDR2 SASEGT. CDR3 length: 15 amino acids. For the CDR3, the DNA is TGTGCCAGCAGGACCTACAGGGAGAACACCGGGGAGCTGTTTTTT. It yields the protein CASRTYRENTGELFF.

The genes are TRBV2 and TRBJ2-5, with TRBD2 identical over 9 bases. Germline CDR1 is SNHLY and CDR2 is FYNNEI. The CDR3 covers 15 residues. V was clipped by 7 bases and J by 4 bases; unmatched bases: 10. The CDR3 is CASKFEGLATETQYF. The CDR3 nucleotides read TGTGCCAGCAAGTTCGAGGGACTAGCAACAGAGACCCAGTACTTC.

The chain has TRBV30 and TRBJ2-3; the match to TRBD2 covers 13 bases. From germline, CDR1 is GTSNPN and CDR2 SVGIG (reference sequence). V was pared by 2 bases and J by 4 bases, with 6 bases of the junction left unmatched. The CDR3 contains 16 residues. CDR3 bases: TGTGCCTGGAGTTCAGGGACTAGCGGGGCCTCAGATACGCAGTATTTT. Translating gives CAWSSGTSGASDTQYF.

The chain joins TRBV10-3 to TRBJ1-1, with 7 bases identical to TRBD1. CDR3 length: 13 residues. J lost 5 bases, V lost 4 bases, and 4 bases had no gene match. Germline lookup yields CDR1 ENHRY and CDR2 SYGVKD. CDR3 in amino acids: CAISAGGRTEAFF. The CDR3 DNA sequence: TGTGCCATCAGTGCAGGGGGAAGGACTGAAGCTTTCTTT.

The genes are TRBV28 and TRBJ2-7; D not certain. The V gene lost 6 bases and the J gene lost 2 bases, with 11 bases spanning the gap. Germline CDR1 MDHEN, CDR2 SYDVKM. The CDR3 is 13 amino acids. CDR3 bases: TGTGCCAGCAGCCAGAGTCTGACCTACGAGCAGTACTTC. Translating it yields CASSQSLTYEQYF.

The chain uses TRBV6-1 and TRBJ1-5; 9 bases match TRBD1. V dropped 0 bases and J dropped 4; count of bases not matched to a gene: 10. The CDR3 consists of 18 residues. CDR1 is MNHNS and CDR2 is SASEGT in the germline V gene. The CDR3 is CASSEATPGQGKNQPQHF. CDR3 DNA sequence: TGTGCCAGCAGTGAAGCCACCCCGGGACAGGGTAAAAATCAGCCCCAGCATTTT.

V and J are TRBV4-2 and TRBJ2-3, with D perhaps TRBD2 (7 bases). The CDR3 contains 17 residues. The germline gives CDR1 LGHNA, CDR2 YNFKEQ. Trimming cost V 0 bases and J 0 bases, with 13 bases left between them. DNA of the CDR3: TGTGCCAGCAGCCAAGAATGGCGGGGGCCTAGCACAGATACGCAGTATTTT. Encoded protein: CASSQEWRGPSTDTQYF.

This chain links TRBV6-1 with TRBJ2-1; weak D call: TRBD1 (6 bases). This CDR3 region has 13 residues. Germline values: CDR1 MNHNS, CDR2 SASEGT. With 6 bases removed from V and 8 bases from J, the gap between germline ends came to 14 bases. The CDR3 DNA reads TGTGCCAGCAGCACTCGACAGGTCGATGAGCAGTTCTTC. Protein sequence: CASSTRQVDEQFF.

The rearrangement uses TRBV5-8 and TRBJ1-1, with a possible D match to TRBD1 (5 bases). Germline V gene sequence: CDR1 SGHTS, CDR2 YDEGEE. The CDR3 has 18 amino acids. Trimming left V 0 bases short and J 1 base short, with 19 bases between. The CDR3 here is CASSLEPGTRRRNTEAFF. The CDR3 DNA sequence: TGTGCCAGCAGCTTGGAACCCGGGACCCGGCGGAGGAACACTGAAGCTTTCTTT.

The gene calls are TRBV9 and TRBJ2-2; D unresolved. Trimming removed 5 bases at V and 6 bases at J, with 8 bases between. This CDR3 has 12 amino acids. The V gene's germline CDR1 is SGDLS and CDR2 YYNGEE. The CDR3 is CASSPVPGELFF. The DNA for the CDR3 is TGTGCCAGCAGTCCAGTCCCCGGGGAGCTGTTTTTT.

The V call is TRBV11-3, the J call TRBJ1-1; the D gene is possibly TRBD1 (5 bases). The CDR3 is 17 amino acids. Germline CDR1 and CDR2: SGHNT and YENEEA. V lost 3 bases and J 3 bases, leaving 20 bases between the germline ends. Here the CDR3 DNA reads TGTGCCAGCAGCTTCCCGACAGTCGATTTGCGTCACACTGAAGCTTTCTTT. The encoded protein is CASSFPTVDLRHTEAFF. Looking up the rest from reference TRBV11-3 and TRBJ1-1 gives the full variable domain: EAGVVQSPRYKIIEKKQPVAFWCNPISGHNTLYWYLQNLGQGPELLIRYENEEAVDDSQLPKDRFSAERLKGVDSTLKIQPAELGDSAVYLCASSFPTVDLRHTEAFFGQGTRLTVV.

In its sample, this clone was seen once. V usage is TRBV6-1 and J usage is TRBJ1-1; D possibly corresponds to TRBD1 (5 bases). The germline V and J ends were trimmed by 7 bases and 1 base, with 16 bases remaining between them. This CDR3 has 15 amino acids. CDR1 is MNHNS, CDR2 SASEGT, per germline. The CDR3 coding sequence is TGTGCCAGCATCAAACGGGGCAGGGCGAACACTGAAGCTTTCTTT. It is translated as CASIKRGRANTEAFF.

The rearrangement joins TRBV7-9 to TRBJ2-5; D is ambiguous. The CDR3 runs to 11 residues. Trimming shortened V by 5 bases and J by 3 bases, and 4 bases separated the two germline ends. Germline-derived CDR1 and CDR2 are SEHNR and FQNEAQ (reference sequence). The CDR3 loop reads CASSQEETQYF. The CDR3 DNA reads as TGTGCCAGCAGCCAAGAAGAGACCCAGTACTTC.

This clone showed up just once. The V and J genes are TRBV9 and TRBJ1-5; D may be TRBD1 (5 bases). CDR3 length equals 13 residues. The ends were cut back, 8 bases at V and 9 bases at J, with 18 bases in the middle. Germline CDR1 reads SGDLS; CDR2 reads YYNGEE. The CDR3 protein is CASGAKEGPPQHF. The CDR3 nucleotides are TGTGCCAGTGGGGCGAAGGAGGGACCGCCCCAGCATTTT.

This sequence joins TRBV9 and TRBJ2-5, with 9 bases that match TRBD2. The trim removed 3 bases at V and 11 bases at J, leaving 17 bases unmatched. The CDR3 covers 16 residues. Looked up from germline, CDR1 is SGDLS and CDR2 is YYNGEE. CDR3 amino acids: CASSEGLAGPEVVQYF. The CDR3 region has the DNA TGTGCCAGCAGCGAGGGGCTAGCGGGGCCCGAGGTCGTGCAGTACTTC.

V and J are TRBV6-5 and TRBJ2-1, with 9 bases aligning to TRBD2. This CDR3 comprises 15 residues. The germline gives CDR1 MNHEY, CDR2 SVGAGI. V was pared by 0 bases and J by 9 bases, with 6 bases of the junction left unmatched. The CDR3 reads CASSYSNLAGSEQFF. The DNA for the CDR3 is TGTGCCAGCAGTTACTCGAACCTAGCGGGGAGTGAGCAGTTCTTC.

Concerning this clone itself: Distinct nucleotide sequences in the sample also encode this CDR3. The chain employs TRBV9 and TRBJ2-1, with a possible D match to TRBD2 (6 bases). Germline assignment: CDR1 SGDLS and CDR2 YYNGEE. The length of the CDR3 is 19 residues. V was cut by 0 bases and J by 1 base, with 20 bases left in between. The CDR3 region is CASSVVRGLAGMSYNEQFF. The CDR3 DNA is TGTGCCAGCAGCGTAGTCCGGGGACTGGCGGGGATGTCCTACAATGAGCAGTTCTTC. The entire variable domain, with the rest obtained from reference TRBV9 and TRBJ2-1, is as follows: DSGVTQTPKHLITATGQRVTLRCSPRSGDLSVYWYQQSLDQGLQFLIQYYNGEERAKGNILERFSAQQFPDLHSELNLSSLELGDSALYFCASSVVRGLAGMSYNEQFFGPGTRLTVL.

The genes are TRBV5-8 and TRBJ2-7, with 9 bases that match TRBD1. Germline trimming cut 3 bases from V and 2 bases from J; bases unmatched to any gene: 6. Germline loops: CDR1 SGHTS, CDR2 YDEGEE. The CDR3 is made up of 15 amino acids. The CDR3 here is CASSSTGTGTYEQYF. CDR3 coding DNA: TGTGCCAGCAGCTCTACCGGGACAGGGACCTACGAGCAGTACTTC.

The chain combines TRBV7-9 with TRBJ1-5; D perhaps matches TRBD1 (5 bases). The V and J ends lost 5 bases and 9 bases respectively, with 17 bases between them. The CDR3 loop spans 14 amino acids. The germline gives CDR1 SEHNR, CDR2 FQNEAQ (reference sequence). The CDR3 DNA follows: TGTGCCAGCAGCGGAGGGACGGGAAATGGGCCCCAGCATTTT. This codes for CASSGGTGNGPQHF.

The chain employs TRBV10-2 and TRBJ2-1; the match to TRBD2 covers 10 bases. This CDR3 comprises 15 residues. Germline CDR1 WSHSY, CDR2 SAAADI. With V trimmed by 2 bases and J by 6 bases, 4 bases remained unmatched. The CDR3 loop reads CASSEPSGGANEQFF. Here the CDR3 DNA reads TGCGCCAGCAGTGAGCCCAGCGGGGGGGCCAATGAGCAGTTCTTC.

The chain joins TRBV18 to TRBJ1-1; D might be TRBD1 (5 bases). The CDR3 length is 13 residues. The ends were cut back, 4 bases at V and 0 bases at J, with 6 bases in the middle. Germline CDR1 KGHSH, CDR2 LQKENI. CDR3 sequence: CASSQGLNTEAFF. The CDR3 bases are TGTGCCAGCTCACAGGGGTTGAACACTGAAGCTTTCTTT. The variable domain in full, with the rest retrieved from reference TRBV18 and TRBJ1-1, is NAGVMQNPRHLVRRRGQEARLRCSPMKGHSHVYWYRQLPEEGLKFMVYLQKENIIDESGMPKERFSAEFPKEGPSILRIQQVVRGDSAAYFCASSQGLNTEAFFGQGTRLTVV.